This T cell receptor beta chain comes out of a study of T cell responses to AZD1222 COVID-19 vaccine. Whole-study results and caveats: Two AZD1222 administrations were followed by greater Spike-specific TCR breadth and depth. Seropositive at baseline were only six or seven AZD1222 recipients.

As concerns this clone: As yet, its antigen is unknown.

This table comes from immunoSEQ multiplex PCR, and its TCRdb copy is limited to in-frame clones, with some not included. Seen here are approximately 170,000 clones, 80% to 95% observed once, and the top ten hold around 1.6%. This CDR3 is built from 17 residues. The V call is TRBV21-1, the J call TRBJ1-1. TRBV21-1 is annotated as a pseudogene. This receptor was taken from an adult in good health. The sample was peripheral blood, taken on day 0 of AZD1222 vaccination. The CDR3 DNA sequence: TGTGCCAGCAGCAAAGTCCTCCTGGGACGGGAAAACACTGAAGCTTTCTTT. It yields the protein CASSKVLLGRENTEAFF.